This TCR beta chain comes out of a study of blood T cells in healthy people across ages. General study findings and limits: Estimates of diversity drawn from one million T cells were considered underestimates.

PBMCs numbering at least 7 million were isolated per sample. For the second PCR, which ran for about 7 to 12 cycles, a sample-barcoded 5' primer and a J-beta primer mix were used. Each CDR3 protein is one row after TCRdb ran MiXCR on the 5' RACE reads. The sample shows roughly 560,000 distinct CDR3 sequences, around 24% of them seen only once. Remarks on this clonotype: Its cognate antigen is unknown.

This CDR3 region has 14 residues. CDR1 is MNHEY and CDR2 is SVGEGT in the germline V gene. Losses at the gene ends were 5 bases for V and 8 bases for J; bases not matched to a gene: 7. These data also featured in a second study, about T cells of mothers and their children. From that paper: The study sampled a few healthy Caucasian mothers and their six children.

This chain connects TRBV6-2 or TRBV6-3 to TRBJ1-4; the match to TRBD1 covers 8 bases. The receptor comes from a boy between 5 and 17 years old in good health. The sequencing input was blood. CDR3 amino acids: CASSRDRRGEKLFF. The CDR3 DNA reads TGTGCCAGCAGTCGGGACAGGAGGGGAGAAAAACTGTTTTTT.